What follows is one T cell receptor beta chain and its context. These data belong to a study of blood T cell repertoires in COVID-19. Original processing notes: Reference gene primer amplification yielded estimated nucleated cell counts. TCRdb keeps only in-frame clones here, not all; method: immunoSEQ multiplex PCR. That table is the source of V, J and clone size, and D and trimming were worked out from the DNA. Of fewer than 250,000 clones in the sample, 84% were seen once. The specimen was peripheral blood. This sequence was found in a woman between 70 and 85 years old with active or convalescent COVID-19.

The CDR3 DNA is TGTGCCAGCAGCCCCCGGACTCCTGGCCGCAACTCCTACAATGAGCAGTTCTTC. It is translated as CASSPRTPGRNSYNEQFF. This rearrangement joins TRBV9 to TRBJ2-1, with a tentative D call TRBD2 (5 bases). This CDR3 comprises 18 residues. CDR1 SGDLS and CDR2 YYNGEE come from the germline V gene. The ends were cut back, 4 bases at V and 0 bases at J, with 20 bases in the middle.